Listed below are T cell receptor beta chains from one sample, sequenced in a study of shared clonotypes between healthy human individuals. Profiling relied on immunoSEQ multiplex PCR, and the TCRdb table lists in-frame clones only, not all of them. The sample carries more than 850,000 clones, 78% recorded once. The sample comprised memory CD4+ T cells from PBMCs. These receptors came from a man aged 18-30 years in good health. Some clones in this sample may be carry-over from other donors' samples. Each CDR3 is given without its conserved first and last residue. The D gene is left open where the match is weak.

J gene	D gene	CDR3 length	V gene	CDR3 protein
TRBJ2-1	TRBD2	13	TRBV6-6	ASSYGLAGNNEQF
TRBJ1-5	TRBD1	13	TRBV6-1	ASSEGDRGDQPQH
TRBJ2-1	TRBD1	10	TRBV11-2	ASSPDRGEQF
TRBJ2-3	TRBD1	13	TRBV18	ASSQQGHGTDTQY
TRBJ2-2	NA	13	TRBV6-6	ASRWEARPTGELF
TRBJ2-1	NA	13	TRBV5-1	ASSKAASSYNEQF
TRBJ2-7	TRBD1	13	TRBV6-1	ASSTIGTGGYEQY
TRBJ2-7	NA	8	TRBV28	ASSKYEQY
TRBJ2-5	NA	11	TRBV4-1	ASSQGAMETQY
TRBJ2-6	NA	12	TRBV5-1	ASRDTSGANVLT
TRBJ1-2	NA	11	TRBV6-5	AIRTADNYGYT
TRBJ2-1	NA	14	TRBV7-8	ASSFGTWGSYNEQF
TRBJ2-1	TRBD2	15	TRBV7-2	ASSLVGSSGTYNEQF
TRBJ2-7	NA	12	TRBV5-4	ASSLPEGDYEQY
TRBJ2-5	TRBD2	13	TRBV5-1	ASSLGLAAKETQY
TRBJ1-1	NA	13	TRBV10-3	AISNPETLNTEAF
TRBJ2-7	TRBD1	11	TRBV2	ASRDRELSEQY
TRBJ2-2	TRBD2	15	TRBV5-8	ASSLGLAGKLTGELF
TRBJ2-5	TRBD2	13	TRBV9	ASSPTGTSFETQY
TRBJ1-3	NA	16	TRBV18	ASSPNPGQLFSGNTIY
TRBJ2-7	NA	12	TRBV28	ASRIGGASYEQY
TRBJ2-2	NA	16	TRBV12-2	ASRSNIVSSGNTGELF
TRBJ2-2	NA	11	TRBV28	ASGRGNTGELF
TRBJ2-1	TRBD2	15	TRBV4-1	ASTRTSGRAKVGEQF
TRBJ2-6	NA	14	TRBV18	ASSPLQGSGANVLT
TRBJ1-5	TRBD1	11	TRBV7-3	ASSTGANQPQH
TRBJ2-1	TRBD2	11	TRBV6-5	ASSLGLAGEQF
TRBJ1-1	NA	12	TRBV7-2	ASSLVAGAPEAF
TRBJ2-3	TRBD2	15	TRBV5-4	ASSPGGRDPSTDTQY
TRBJ2-7	NA	10	TRBV7-6	ASSRTAYEQY
TRBJ2-1	TRBD2	13	TRBV10-3	AISAVAGGHNEQF
TRBJ2-1	TRBD2	11	TRBV9	ASSPRTSGEQF
TRBJ2-1	NA	11	TRBV9	ASSWTHGTEQF
TRBJ2-1	NA	14	TRBV28	ASTPGGADHYNEQF
TRBJ1-1	NA	12	TRBV30	AWSLTDMNTEAF
TRBJ2-1	TRBD2	13	TRBV7-2	ASSRTSVYLNEQF
TRBJ1-2	NA	13	TRBV4-1	ASSQGVSSDYGYT
TRBJ1-2	NA	11	TRBV28	ASSLSGDHGYT
TRBJ1-2	NA	9	TRBV20-1	SANLAYGYT
TRBJ2-7	NA	13	TRBV18	ASSLRQGSSYEQY
TRBJ2-7	TRBD1	13	TRBV6-1	ASSVGTGAHYEQY
TRBJ1-4	NA	12	TRBV5-6	ASSLGTPNEKLF
TRBJ1-1	NA	12	TRBV28	ASISSTGRTEAF
TRBJ1-1	TRBD1	13	TRBV5-1	ASSLEGQGGTEAF
TRBJ2-5	NA	11	TRBV7-2	ASSLPRGETQY
TRBJ1-2	NA	11	TRBV5-5	ASSSSGYYGYT
TRBJ2-1	NA	11	TRBV9	ASSVEQYNEQF
TRBJ2-2	NA	11	TRBV19	ASSIPYTGELF
TRBJ1-4	NA	12	TRBV5-8	ASSFGQMNEKLF
TRBJ1-1	TRBD1	10	TRBV30	AWKTDRGPAF
TRBJ1-3	NA	12	TRBV6-5	ASSSRSSGNTIY
TRBJ2-3	NA	14	TRBV5-1	ASSLISGVSTDTQY
TRBJ1-2	NA	11	TRBV28	ASSPGQGGGYT
TRBJ2-1	TRBD1	13	TRBV6-1	ASYRDRGAYNEQF
TRBJ1-5	TRBD1	14	TRBV10-3	AISERQGASNQPQH
TRBJ2-2	NA	12	TRBV7-9	ASSLETYTGELF
TRBJ2-3	TRBD2	14	TRBV7-3	ASSTRSGRRGDTQY
TRBJ2-6	NA	13	TRBV27	ASNGRAGGANVLT
TRBJ1-1	NA	13	TRBV5-4	ASSLEAGLNTEAF